This T cell receptor beta chain emerged from a study of shared T cell receptors in the human thymus (dated by TCRdb to the early 2020s). Background on the whole study: The study investigated the way shared, self-reactive T-cell receptor alpha chains are produced in the human thymus.

Preparation of the library involved the immunoSEQ multiplex PCR assay. TCRdb limited this immuneACCESS table to in-frame rearrangements with V and J called. A share of clones is missing; checked studies link under half to unresolved V genes, and the rest is unexplained. Across this sample there are hundreds of thousands of clones, with more than 75% seen only once. The top ten constitute 0.0094% of the sample. Comment on this clone: Its cognate antigen has yet to be identified. Base qualities are not provided; no much larger clone lies one nucleotide away.

CDR1 GTSNPN and CDR2 SVGIG were looked up in the germline V gene (reference sequence). The germline ends are 17 bases apart after V is trimmed by 7 bases and J by 4 bases. The CDR3 numbers 14 residues from cysteine through phenylalanine. The entry retains the CDR3 DNA only, 42 bases that are in frame from base 1. This same sample was also part of a study on human thymus T cells. The second study reports: Donors were immunologically healthy infants undergoing open corrective cardiac surgery for congenital heart defects in Finland. Thymus tissue was obtained as surgical resects removed during corrective cardiac surgery. Usage of V and J gene segments appeared to be biased in both the thymic and the peripheral blood repertoires. According to the related research, thymic TCR repertoires were highly overlapping among unrelated individuals. The study characterized TCR alpha and beta repertoires from about 8 infant thymus samples and a few related peripheral blood samples. The infant donors were roughly 7 to 250 days old, and the cohort included five or six males and two females. Thymocytes were mechanically released from the tissue and were stored as pellets of 10-30 million cells at -70 degrees C. A QIAsymphony instrument was used to extract genomic DNA from the frozen cell pellets. The immunoSEQ multiplex PCR assay was used to amplify the TCRB and TCRAD loci from a standardized amount of quality-controlled genomic DNA. The amplicons covered the V(D)J region and were long enough to include the CDR3 and to identify the V and J genes. The amplicons were sequenced on an Illumina platform via the commercial immunoSEQ service. Corrections for primer bias and sequencing errors followed previously described methods, while TCRAD and TCRB definitions were based on the IMGT database. immunoSEQ Analyzer 3.0 and VDJTools were used for repertoire analysis, which covered basic statistics, V/J segment usage, diversity estimates, rarefaction and pairwise overlap. Diversity was estimated with Chao1, ChaoE, Efron-Thisted, Shannon and inverse Simpson indices, and also on datasets down-sampled to the smallest sample. Repertoire overlap used strict matching of CDR3 nucleotide sequence, V gene and J gene, with Jaccard-based multidimensional scaling clustering. On average, approximately 790,000 unique TCRB clonotypes were obtained from thymus samples, compared with approximately 80,000 from blood samples.

The TCR originated in a boy in the first two years of life with a congenital heart defect. Donor details come from another sample of the same person, matched by shared clones. The rearrangement combines TRBV30 with TRBJ2-1; the D region possibly corresponds to TRBD1 (6 bases align). Sequenced material: thymocytes. The CDR3 loop reads CASLPGGAYNEQFF. The nucleotide sequence reads TGTGCCTCCCTTCCTGGGGGCGCTTACAATGAGCAGTTCTTC.